These T cell receptor beta chains were read from a single sample in a study of PD-1 blockade in mismatch repair-deficient tumors. The table came from immunoSEQ multiplex PCR; TCRdb's copy has only in-frame clones and leaves some out. The top ten clones hold 6.3% of a sample with 90,000 to 120,000 clones, 82% of them seen once. The sample in question was peripheral blood, obtained less than 37 weeks after starting pembrolizumab. These receptors all come from an adult with mismatch repair-deficient cancer. Both conserved end residues are part of each CDR3. The order of the fields is CDR3 length, V gene, CDR3 protein.

cdr3_length: 14; v_call: TRBV10-3; cdr3_aa: CATKTDTGANVLTF
cdr3_length: 16; v_call: TRBV2; cdr3_aa: CASIATTSGRADEQFF
cdr3_length: 14; v_call: TRBV6-5; cdr3_aa: CASSDQVGANVLTF
cdr3_length: 17; v_call: TRBV10-3; cdr3_aa: CAISEPRTDGPTETQYF
cdr3_length: 13; v_call: TRBV5-4; cdr3_aa: CASSSRGVEKLFF
cdr3_length: 14; v_call: TRBV7-8; cdr3_aa: CASSLREGSYEQYF
cdr3_length: 15; v_call: TRBV6-5; cdr3_aa: CASRRGVEGANVLTF
cdr3_length: 15; v_call: TRBV6-5; cdr3_aa: CASSTRQAGANVLTF
cdr3_length: 15; v_call: TRBV6-1; cdr3_aa: CASSEHVSSGNTIYF
cdr3_length: 16; v_call: TRBV9; cdr3_aa: CASSVEVNAAGDTQYF
cdr3_length: 15; v_call: TRBV5-1; cdr3_aa: CASSFPGQGASEQYF
cdr3_length: 15; v_call: TRBV2; cdr3_aa: CASSGLAGVTDTQFF
cdr3_length: 15; v_call: TRBV7-9; cdr3_aa: CASSPTESDADTQYF
cdr3_length: 11; v_call: TRBV2; cdr3_aa: CASSFKDEQFF
cdr3_length: 16; v_call: TRBV18; cdr3_aa: CASSPPQGLVNTEAFF
cdr3_length: 13; v_call: TRBV30; cdr3_aa: CAWRLAGANVLTF
cdr3_length: 16; v_call: TRBV7-2; cdr3_aa: CASSLTSGGGTDTQYF
cdr3_length: 15; v_call: TRBV7-9; cdr3_aa: CASSLGGGGPRRYTF
cdr3_length: 16; v_call: TRBV9; cdr3_aa: CASSVSGGREGYEQYF
cdr3_length: 12; v_call: TRBV7-9; cdr3_aa: CASSLTDYGYTF
cdr3_length: 17; v_call: TRBV9; cdr3_aa: CASSVATSDELNYGYTF
cdr3_length: 14; v_call: TRBV19; cdr3_aa: CASSSRQADYGYTF
cdr3_length: 14; v_call: TRBV19; cdr3_aa: CASSLLAGEREQYF
cdr3_length: 14; v_call: TRBV6-6; cdr3_aa: CASSSGGSNYGYTF
cdr3_length: 17; v_call: TRBV5-4; cdr3_aa: CASSSGLAGGFTGELFF
cdr3_length: 12; v_call: TRBV4-1; cdr3_aa: CASSPGTDTQYF
cdr3_length: 15; v_call: TRBV14; cdr3_aa: CASSQTGSLSYEQYF
cdr3_length: 16; v_call: TRBV5-1; cdr3_aa: CASSLGGQGARTEAFF
cdr3_length: 19; v_call: TRBV6-9; cdr3_aa: CASSPNRAGQGVSNQPQHF
cdr3_length: 12; v_call: TRBV7-9; cdr3_aa: CASSLFRTGQYF
cdr3_length: 14; v_call: TRBV7-9; cdr3_aa: CASTKKTKGDEQFF
cdr3_length: 16; v_call: TRBV11-2; cdr3_aa: CASSLGLAGSTDTQYF
cdr3_length: 15; v_call: TRBV7-9; cdr3_aa: CASSLIAGGAHEQFF
cdr3_length: 15; v_call: TRBV15; cdr3_aa: CATSRASGILYEQYF
cdr3_length: 14; v_call: TRBV7-6; cdr3_aa: CASSYRNSGNTIYF
cdr3_length: 13; v_call: TRBV7-9; cdr3_aa: CASSLGGSETQYF
cdr3_length: 15; v_call: TRBV4-1; cdr3_aa: CASSPPPGSNEKLFF
cdr3_length: 11; v_call: TRBV11-2; cdr3_aa: CASSPGLAKYF
cdr3_length: 16; v_call: TRBV2; cdr3_aa: CASSELTSVNQETQYF
cdr3_length: 15; v_call: TRBV28; cdr3_aa: CASSSTDRGFEKLFF
cdr3_length: 13; v_call: TRBV6-4; cdr3_aa: CASSEGRNTEAFF
cdr3_length: 15; v_call: TRBV18; cdr3_aa: CASSMAWGSGNTIYF
cdr3_length: 13; v_call: TRBV5-6; cdr3_aa: CASSLTGSNEQYF
cdr3_length: 13; v_call: TRBV25-1; cdr3_aa: CASSKQGKETQYF